This section outlines one T cell receptor beta chain sequence together with its context. Researchers ran the PCR with 60 Vbeta and 13 Jbeta primers. Clones were read by immunoSEQ multiplex PCR, and TCRdb kept only the in-frame ones, dropping some. The data hold over 100,000 clones, with approximately 78% observed a single time. The sample comes from a study of cytomegalovirus exposure and HLA in healthy donors. The junction had 13 bases not matched to a gene; V was cut back by 4 bases and J by 1 base. Germline loops: CDR1 LGHNA, CDR2 YNFKEQ. This CDR3 is 17 amino acids long. This chain joins TRBV4-2 and TRBJ2-7; 7 bases agree with TRBD1. This sequence originates from a woman in her 50s in good health and CMV-seropositive. Sequencing was done on a sample of PBMCs. The chain's CDR3 is CASSRDRGFQSSYEQYF. In DNA form, the CDR3 reads TGTGCCAGCAGCCGGGACAGAGGCTTTCAAAGTTCCTACGAGCAGTACTTC.